The source of this T cell receptor (beta chain) is a study of T cell changes during pregnancy in multiple sclerosis. The germline V gene encodes CDR1 SGHRS and CDR2 YFSETQ. The CDR3 sequence is 16 residues long. The V gene lost 2 bases and the J gene lost 0 bases, with 11 bases spanning the gap. Profiled with immunoSEQ multiplex PCR; TCRdb holds only in-frame clones, not every one. The sample holds roughly 12,000 clones; about 88% are singletons and the top ten take roughly 15%. This sample comprised CD8+ T cells from peripheral blood mononuclear cells, obtained in the second trimester of pregnancy. The gene calls are TRBV5-1 and TRBJ2-2, with a tentative D call TRBD2 (6 bases). The clonotype comes from a female donor in good health, enrolled as a control in a pregnancy study. The CDR3 region has the DNA TGCGCCAGCAGCTTTGGCGGGACCACGAACACCGGGGAGCTGTTTTTT. It encodes CASSFGGTTNTGELFF. Using reference TRBV5-1 and TRBJ2-2 for the parts outside the CDR3, the full variable domain is KAGVTQTPRYLIKTRGQQVTLSCSPISGHRSVSWYQQTPGQGLQFLFEYFSETQRNKGNFPGRFSGRQFSNSRSEMNVSTLELGDSALYLCASSFGGTTNTGELFFGEGSRLTVL.